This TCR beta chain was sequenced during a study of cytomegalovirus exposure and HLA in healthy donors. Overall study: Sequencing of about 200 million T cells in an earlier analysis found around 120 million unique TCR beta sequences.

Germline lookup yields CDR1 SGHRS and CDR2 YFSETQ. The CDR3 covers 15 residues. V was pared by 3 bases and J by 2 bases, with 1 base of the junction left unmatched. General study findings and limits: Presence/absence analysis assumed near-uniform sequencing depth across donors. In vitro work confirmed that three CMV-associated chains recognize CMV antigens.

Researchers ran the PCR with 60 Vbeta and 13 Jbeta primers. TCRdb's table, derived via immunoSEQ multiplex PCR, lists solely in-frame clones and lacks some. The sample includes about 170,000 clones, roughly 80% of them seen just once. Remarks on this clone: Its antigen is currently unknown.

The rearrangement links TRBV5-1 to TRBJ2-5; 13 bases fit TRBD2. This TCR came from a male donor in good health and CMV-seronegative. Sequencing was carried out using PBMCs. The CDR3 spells CASSWTSGGQETQYF. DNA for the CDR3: TGCGCCAGCAGCTGGACTAGCGGGGGACAAGAGACCCAGTACTTC. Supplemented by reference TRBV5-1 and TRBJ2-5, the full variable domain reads KAGVTQTPRYLIKTRGQQVTLSCSPISGHRSVSWYQQTPGQGLQFLFEYFSETQRNKGNFPGRFSGRQFSNSRSEMNVSTLELGDSALYLCASSWTSGGQETQYFGPGTRLLVL.